Each of the 2 T cell receptor beta chains below was sequenced from the same sample in a study of blood T cell repertoires in COVID-19. Assay used: immunoSEQ multiplex PCR; TCRdb lists only in-frame clones, some missing. The sample lists around 230,000 clones; about 90% were seen once. The specimen sequenced was peripheral blood. Source of these receptors: a man in his 60s who had recovered from COVID-19.

The rearrangement uses TRBV15 and TRBJ2-7; D is ambiguous. CDR1 and CDR2 from the germline V gene are LNHNV and YYDKDF (reference sequence). The V gene lost 1 base and the J gene lost 6 bases, with 16 bases spanning the gap. The CDR3 length is 15 residues. CDR3 sequence reads: CATSRGSPQASEQYF. As DNA, the CDR3 is TGTGCCACCAGCAGAGGAAGCCCCCAGGCGTCCGAGCAGTACTTC.

The rearrangement uses TRBV5-8 and TRBJ1-2; 11 nucleotides agree with TRBD1. Trimming cost V 3 bases and J 5 bases; bases outside gene matches: 6. Germline V CDR1 and CDR2: SGHTS, YDEGEE. The CDR3 runs to 15 residues. CDR3 sequence reads: CASSSPGQGAYGYTF. The CDR3 bases are TGTGCCAGCAGCTCCCCTGGACAGGGGGCATATGGCTACACCTTC.